A single sample gave rise to the 20 T cell receptor beta chains below, sequenced in a study of blood T cells in healthy people across ages. A sample-barcoded 5' primer and a J-beta primer mix were used in a second PCR of roughly 6 to 12 cycles. TCRdb recomputed calls from the 5' RACE reads with MiXCR, one row per CDR3 protein. The table includes roughly 1,500,000 distinct CDR3 sequences, around 39% detected once. The sequenced material came from blood. The source of these receptors is a woman aged 18 to 35 in good health.

CDR3 coding DNA: TGTGCCAGCAGCCTGACAGGGTCCCGTAGACTTGGAAACACTGAAGCTTTCTTT. It yields the protein CASSLTGSRRLGNTEAFF. The chain uses TRBV6-1 and TRBJ1-1, with 7 nucleotides matching TRBD1. V lost 6 bases to trimming and J lost 2 bases; unmatched junction nucleotides: 18. This CDR3 contains 18 residues. From germline, CDR1 is MNHNS and CDR2 SASEGT.

The genes are TRBV10-3 and TRBJ2-5, with D maybe TRBD2 (5 bases). Germline CDR1 ENHRY, CDR2 SYGVKD. Trimming removed 3 bases from V and 5 bases from J, with 13 bases in between. This CDR3 has 14 residues. CDR3 amino acids: CAISDGRAEETQYF. The DNA for the CDR3 is TGTGCCATCAGTGACGGTAGAGCGGAGGAGACCCAGTACTTC.

The sample holds a few counts of this clonotype. The chain carries TRBV5-1 and TRBJ2-3, with D perhaps matching TRBD2 (5 bases). Germline-derived CDR1 and CDR2 are SGHRS and YFSETQ. This CDR3 comprises 16 residues. Trimming removed 0 bases at V and 6 bases at J, with 17 bases between. The chain's CDR3 is CASSLASGTFSDTQYF. CDR3 DNA: TGCGCCAGCAGCTTGGCCTCGGGAACCTTCTCGGATACGCAGTATTTT.

This clonotype was seen a handful of times. The chain recombines TRBV7-8 with TRBJ2-7; no definite D call. V gave up 5 bases and J gave up 2 bases, with 16 bases separating them. Germline values: CDR1 SGHVS, CDR2 FQNEAQ. This CDR3 comprises 15 residues. The CDR3 reads CASSPLDPGPYEQYF. CDR3 DNA sequence: TGTGCCAGCAGCCCTCTCGATCCGGGCCCCTACGAGCAGTACTTC.

To note about this clonotype: The junction shows a germline mismatch at one end, possibly a read error. The rearrangement uses TRBV5-1 and TRBJ1-6; unclear D gene. CDR3 length: 14 residues. CDR1 is SGHRS, CDR2 YFSETQ, per germline. This CDR3 is CASRLGQSNSPPHF. The CDR3 DNA sequence: TGCGCCAGCAGACTTGGGCAGAGTAATTCACCCCCCCACTTT.

In its sample, this clonotype was seen a few times. The chain links TRBV3-1 to TRBJ1-5; tentative D call: TRBD1 (5 bases). Per germline, CDR1 LGHDT and CDR2 YNNKEL (reference sequence). This CDR3 spans 14 amino acids. V lost 0 bases and J 9 bases, leaving 12 bases between the germline ends. Written as DNA, the CDR3 is TGTGCCAGCAGCCAAGACAGGGAGATAGGGCCCCAGCATTTT. Protein: CASSQDREIGPQHF. Full variable domain (rest looked up from reference TRBV3-1 and TRBJ1-5): DTAVSQTPKYLVTQMGNDKSIKCEQNLGHDTMYWYKQDSKKFLKIMFSYNNKELIINETVPNRFSPKSPDKAHLNLHINSLELGDSAVYFCASSQDREIGPQHFGDGTRLSIL.

This chain connects TRBV7-9 to TRBJ2-7; D is possibly TRBD1 (6 bases). With the DNA end fitting TRBJ2-5 better, the J assignment may be wrong. This CDR3 region has 14 residues. Per the germline V gene, CDR1 is SEHNR and CDR2 is FQNEAQ (reference sequence). The CDR3 spells CASSLGGPAETQYF. The CDR3 DNA follows: TGTGCCAGCAGCTTAGGGGGGCCGGCCGAGACCCAGTACTTC.

This clonotype was recorded a few times. The V call is TRBV7-2, the J call TRBJ2-1, with D hard to call. V was shortened by 4 bases and J by 5 bases, with 15 bases between the two germline ends. Germline lookup yields CDR1 SGHTA and CDR2 FQGNSA. CDR3 length equals 15 residues. CDR3 protein: CASSSRAPSNNEQFF. CDR3 nucleotides: TGTGCCAGCAGCTCGAGAGCCCCCAGCAACAATGAGCAGTTCTTC.

The chain carries TRBV2 and TRBJ2-5; 11 bases are a match to TRBD2. The CDR3 length is 16 residues. Unmatched junction bases numbered 9, after V lost 5 bases and J lost 4 bases. Germline loops: CDR1 SNHLY, CDR2 FYNNEI. DNA of the CDR3: TGTGCCAGCAGTCAACTCCAAACTAGCGGGGGAGAGACCCAGTACTTC. It specifies CASSQLQTSGGETQYF. Combining the CDR3 with reference TRBV2 and TRBJ2-5 gives the whole variable domain EPEVTQTPSHQVTQMGQEVILRCVPISNHLYFYWYRQILGQKVEFLVSFYNNEISEKSEIFDDQFSVERPDGSNFTLKIRSTKLEDSAMYFCASSQLQTSGGETQYFGPGTRLLVL.

This clonotype was detected only a few times. The rearrangement links TRBV6-2 or TRBV6-3 to TRBJ2-7; 13 nucleotides align to TRBD2. Germline V gene sequence: CDR1 MNHEY, CDR2 SVGEGT. Unmatched junction bases numbered 9, after V lost 6 bases and J lost 7 bases. This CDR3 is 15 amino acids long. CDR3 protein: CASSRLAGGPQEQYF. CDR3 bases: TGTGCCAGCAGCCGACTAGCGGGAGGTCCCCAGGAGCAGTACTTC.

Only a few counts were recorded for this clonotype. This chain links TRBV6-1 with TRBJ2-7; D gene ambiguous. V was clipped by 1 base and J by 5 bases, with 6 bases between them. The germline V gene encodes CDR1 MNHNS and CDR2 SASEGT. The CDR3 extends over 12 amino acids. The CDR3 nucleotides are TGTGCCAGCAGTGAAGGGTGGAACGAGCAGTACTTC. It encodes CASSEGWNEQYF.

The V call is TRBV20-1, the J call TRBJ2-1; the match to TRBD2 covers 16 bases. CDR1 DFQATT and CDR2 SNEGSKA come from the germline V gene (reference sequence). The CDR3 is made up of 13 amino acids. With 5 bases clipped from V and 12 bases from J, the junction kept 4 bases outside the gene matches. CDR3 DNA sequence: TGCAGTGCTGCGGGACTAGCGGGAGGGGGGCAGTTCTTC. This gives the protein CSAAGLAGGGQFF.

The CDR3 DNA reads as TGTGCCACCAGCGGAGGACTAGCGGGGGTCACAGATACGCAGTATTTT. Protein sequence: CATSGGLAGVTDTQYF. The gene calls are TRBV15 and TRBJ2-3; 13 nucleotides agree with TRBD2. Germline assignment: CDR1 LNHNV and CDR2 YYDKDF (reference sequence). The CDR3 contains 16 residues. The V segment lost 5 bases and the J segment 2 bases; nucleotides outside the gene matches: 4. The complete variable domain, with remaining parts taken from reference TRBV15 and TRBJ2-3, reads DAMVIQNPRYQVTQFGKPVTLSCSQTLNHNVMYWYQQKSSQAPKLLFHYYDKDFNNEADTPDNFQSRRPNTSFCFLDIRSPGLGDTAMYLCATSGGLAGVTDTQYFGPGTRLTVL.

This CDR3 is CASSGHQQETQYF. DNA of the CDR3: TGTGCCAGCAGTGGACACCAACAAGAGACCCAGTACTTC. The rearrangement links TRBV2 to TRBJ2-5; no firm D call. Trimming took 4 bases from V and 2 from J, leaving 8 bases between them. Germline loops: CDR1 SNHLY, CDR2 FYNNEI. The CDR3 runs to 13 residues.

This clonotype was detected once. This chain joins TRBV15 and TRBJ2-1; tentatively, D is TRBD1 (6 bases). Germline CDR1 LNHNV, CDR2 YYDKDF (reference sequence). V lost 2 bases and J 7 bases, leaving 18 bases between the germline ends. CDR3 length equals 16 residues. The CDR3 loop reads CATSRHSGTNSNEQFF. The CDR3 region has the DNA TGTGCCACCAGCAGACATTCCGGGACAAACTCTAATGAGCAGTTCTTC.

A few counts support this clonotype. J is TRBJ2-7 and V is TRBV12-3 or TRBV12-4; D is possibly TRBD1 or TRBD2 (5 bases each). This CDR3 has 15 amino acids. The V and J ends lost 7 bases and 1 base respectively, with 17 bases between them. This CDR3 reads CASTTTGTSSYEQYF. The CDR3 DNA is TGTGCCAGCACTACGACGGGGACCTCGTCCTACGAGCAGTACTTC.

The chain links TRBV4-1 to TRBJ1-2; 9 bases align to TRBD1. Germline lookup yields CDR1 MGHRA and CDR2 YSYEKL. The CDR3 is made up of 19 amino acids. V dropped 1 base and J dropped 1; count of bases not matched to a gene: 13. Written as DNA, the CDR3 is TGCGCCAGCAGCCAAGGATTGTTGACCCGGGACAGGGTTAACTATGGCTACACCTTC. Protein: CASSQGLLTRDRVNYGYTF.

The chain employs TRBV29-1 and TRBJ1-1; the match to TRBD1 covers 9 bases. J was trimmed by 1 base and V by 7 bases; bases with no gene match: 1. CDR3 size: 12 residues. Germline CDR1 reads SQVTM; CDR2 reads ANQGSEA. The CDR3 sequence is CSADRGNTEAFF. The CDR3 coding sequence is TGCAGCGCGGACAGGGGGAACACTGAAGCTTTCTTT.

V usage is TRBV3-1 and J usage is TRBJ1-2; perhaps TRBD1 as D (6 bases). CDR1 and CDR2 from the germline V gene are LGHDT and YNNKEL (reference sequence). The CDR3 extends over 15 amino acids. Trimming cost V 4 bases and J 0 bases, with 12 bases left between them. The CDR3 loop reads CASSPDYRANYGYTF. Written as DNA, the CDR3 is TGTGCCAGCAGCCCGGATTACAGGGCTAACTATGGCTACACCTTC.

This clonotype appeared many times. V usage is TRBV11-2 and J usage is TRBJ2-4; 7 bases line up with TRBD2. The CDR3 is 14 residues long. V lost 0 bases to trimming and J lost 5 bases; unmatched junction nucleotides: 1. Germline-derived CDR1 and CDR2 are SGHAT and FQNNGV. The CDR3: CASSLDGGENIQYF. The CDR3 nucleotides are TGTGCCAGCAGCTTAGATGGGGGGGAAAACATTCAGTACTTC.